A selection of T cell receptor beta chains follows, all from one sample in a study of shared clonotypes between healthy human individuals. The method was immunoSEQ multiplex PCR; TCRdb's version includes in-frame clones alone and lacks a portion of them. The sample shows 1 million to 1.2 million clones, roughly 80% of them seen only once. Material: memory CD4+ T cells from PBMCs. The receptors shown here come from a man aged 18 to 29 in good health. Some clones in this sample may be carry-over from other donors' samples. CDR3s leave out the opening cysteine and the closing phenylalanine or tryptophan.

V | CDR3
TRBV5-4 | ASSLGPPLDTQY
TRBV20-1 | SALKGAQY
TRBV4-2 | ASSQDLSMADTQY
TRBV2 | ASSGQGARRTEAF
TRBV14 | ASSQTLDRGLGNTIY
TRBV7-3 | ASSPGTVTGELF
TRBV18 | ASSPPGQGDDYGYT
TRBV18 | ASSVREWYNEQF
TRBV7-3 | ASSLDPTGPSTDTQY
TRBV5-1 | ASSLNPGQGAVGYT
TRBV30 | AWSRLTGLRQPQH
TRBV5-1 | ASSLDGTQTQY
TRBV27 | ASSLRGFYGYT
TRBV6-1 | ASSVASHIYEQY
TRBV27 | ASNPQRGTDTQY
TRBV12-5 | ASGLEAGRTDTQY
TRBV27 | ASSLGRGNSGANVLT
TRBV5-1 | ASSPYREGTDTQY
TRBV5-1 | ASSLGANGVAY
TRBV2 | ATLLAGGPTPKQY
TRBV10-3 | AISRAGEQY
TRBV25-1 | ASRGGTVISGANVLT
TRBV7-2 | ASSHGPRGGEQF
TRBV10-3 | AISPMDGYEQY
TRBV28 | ASSLFGNEQF